The next 20 T cell receptor beta chains were all read from a single sample in a study of graft-versus-host responses after intestinal transplantation. Measured with immunoSEQ multiplex PCR; TCRdb has only the in-frame clones, and not every one. The table lists 70,000 or so clones, roughly 84% of them singletons, with 0.35% to 0.45% in the top ten. No antigen is known for these receptors. The material was unstimulated CD4+ T cells sorted from spleen or lymph node cells, obtained before transplant. These receptor sequences come from a human donor who was the organ donor for an intestinal transplant.

The chain links TRBV6-6 to TRBJ2-3; the D gene is possibly TRBD2 (6 bases). CDR1 and CDR2 (germline): MNHNY, SVGAGI (reference sequence). The CDR3 contains 15 residues. V was clipped by 0 bases and J by 2 bases, with 9 bases between them. The CDR3 is CASSYSGGDTDTQYF. The CDR3 DNA is TGTGCCAGCAGTTACTCGGGGGGAGACACAGATACGCAGTATTTT.

This chain uses TRBV14 with TRBJ2-3; 10 bases line up with TRBD2. With V trimmed by 7 bases and J by 7 bases, 8 bases remained unmatched. CDR1 is SGHDN and CDR2 is FVKESK in the germline V gene. This CDR3 spans 14 amino acids. The CDR3 DNA sequence: TGTGCCAGCACCCCTAGCGGGGGAGTGAATACGCAGTATTTT. Translation gives CASTPSGGVNTQYF.

This chain links TRBV15 with TRBJ1-1; D is unresolved. The germline V gene encodes CDR1 LNHNV and CDR2 YYDKDF (reference sequence). The ends were cut back, 1 base at V and 1 base at J, with 4 bases in the middle. There are 13 residues in the CDR3. CDR3 amino acids: CATSRAKNTEAFF. The CDR3 region has the DNA TGTGCCACCAGCAGAGCCAAGAACACTGAAGCTTTCTTT.

The V gene is TRBV29-1, the J gene TRBJ2-3, with D possibly TRBD1 on 6 matching bases. CDR1 is SQVTM, CDR2 ANQGSEA, per germline. Trimming removed 2 bases from V and 4 bases from J, with 16 bases in between. The CDR3 extends over 15 amino acids. The CDR3 DNA follows: TGCAGCGTTGAAAGGACAGCCTCTCCAGCAGATACGCAGTATTTT. It specifies CSVERTASPADTQYF.

The chain is built from TRBV2 and TRBJ2-5, with 9 nucleotides matching TRBD2. The J segment lost 2 bases and the V segment lost 10 bases, leaving 14 bases of the junction unmatched. In germline, CDR1 is SNHLY, CDR2 FYNNEI. The CDR3 spans 16 residues. The CDR3 nucleotides are TGTGCCACCAAACTGACTAGCGGAGCCCCTCAAGAGACCCAGTACTTC. Translating gives CATKLTSGAPQETQYF.

The rearrangement links TRBV7-2 to TRBJ2-1; 7 positions match TRBD2. The germline CDR1 and CDR2 sequences are SGHTA and FQGNSA. V gave up 3 bases and J gave up 3 bases; unmatched junction bases: 2. This CDR3 comprises 14 residues. The CDR3 nucleotides are TGTGCCAGCAGCTTCGGGGGGTTCTACAATGAGCAGTTCTTC. This gives the protein CASSFGGFYNEQFF.

The chain joins TRBV4-1 to TRBJ2-1, with 10 bases lining up with TRBD1. The CDR3 length is 18 residues. CDR1 and CDR2 from the germline V gene are MGHRA and YSYEKL. V lost 1 base and J lost 4; bases outside the gene matches: 10. As DNA, the CDR3 is TGCGCCAGCAGCCAAGGACAGGGGGCTCTCAGTTCGTACAATGAGCAGTTCTTC. Its translation: CASSQGQGALSSYNEQFF.

This chain connects TRBV7-3 to TRBJ2-5; 8 bases agree with TRBD1. This CDR3 is 13 amino acids long. J lost 6 bases, V lost 3 bases, and 3 bases had no gene match. The germline gives CDR1 SGHTA, CDR2 FQGTGA. CDR3 loop: CASSFDRGKTQYF. CDR3 coding DNA: TGTGCCAGCAGCTTTGACAGGGGAAAGACCCAGTACTTC.

The J gene is TRBJ1-6, the V gene TRBV19, with a weak D call TRBD1 (6 bases). V was cut by 2 bases and J by 6 bases, with 8 bases left in between. Germline V lookup: CDR1 LNHDA, CDR2 SQIVND (reference sequence). The CDR3 sequence is 14 residues long. The DNA for the CDR3 is TGTGCCAGTAGTATATCCAGGGGTAATTCACCCCTCCACTTT. Translation: CASSISRGNSPLHF.

The count of this clone is one. V gene TRBV2 combines with J gene TRBJ2-3; D might be TRBD2 (6 bases). The CDR3 consists of 13 residues. Germline assignment: CDR1 SNHLY and CDR2 FYNNEI. The V gene lost 4 bases and the J gene lost 3 bases, with 8 bases spanning the gap. The CDR3 loop reads CASSAGGTDTQYF. Here the CDR3 DNA reads TGTGCCAGCAGTGCCGGGGGAACAGATACGCAGTATTTT.

The chain is built from TRBV29-1 and TRBJ1-1; D not certain. Trimming took off 3 bases at V and 0 bases at J, with 8 bases between the two ends. Germline V gene data show CDR1 as SQVTM and CDR2 as ANQGSEA. The CDR3 sequence is 13 residues long. This CDR3 reads CSVEGSLNTEAFF. CDR3 in DNA: TGCAGCGTTGAGGGCAGCCTGAACACTGAAGCTTTCTTT.

This sequence joins TRBV5-6 and TRBJ1-2; D remains ambiguous. The CDR3 length is 11 residues. Germline loops: CDR1 SGHDT, CDR2 YYEEEE. With 0 bases removed from V and 13 bases from J, the gap between germline ends came to 10 bases. In DNA, the CDR3 is TGTGCCAGCAGCTTGGCGAGGGTTTCCACCTTC. This encodes CASSLARVSTF. The entire variable domain, with the rest obtained from reference TRBV5-6 and TRBJ1-2, is as follows: DAGVTQSPTHLIKTRGQQVTLRCSPKSGHDTVSWYQQALGQGPQFIFQYYEEEERQRGNFPDRFSGHQFPNYSSELNVNALLLGDSALYLCASSLARVSTFGSGTRLTVV.

CDR3 amino acids: CSVGLGADTQYF. CDR3 DNA sequence: TGCAGCGTTGGTCTGGGAGCAGATACGCAGTATTTT. The chain has TRBV29-1 and TRBJ2-3, with D tentatively TRBD2 (5 bases). This CDR3 is built from 12 residues. The germline gives CDR1 SQVTM, CDR2 ANQGSEA. Trimming took 4 bases from V and 4 from J, leaving 9 bases between them.

A few counts support this clone. V usage is TRBV6-5 and J usage is TRBJ1-3; D uncertain. The CDR3 length is 14 residues. Trimming pared 0 bases from V and 1 base from J, leaving 4 bases between. Per germline, CDR1 MNHEY and CDR2 SVGAGI. CDR3: CASSYSRSGNTIYF. CDR3 DNA: TGTGCCAGCAGTTACTCACGGTCTGGAAACACCATATATTTT.

CDR3 in amino acids: CASSEQGAGQPQHF. The CDR3 DNA reads as TGCGCCAGCAGTGAACAGGGGGCTGGTCAGCCCCAGCATTTT. This chain joins TRBV10-1 and TRBJ1-5; TRBD1 matches at 9 bases. The V segment lost 3 bases and the J segment 6 bases; nucleotides outside the gene matches: 3. Germline-derived CDR1 and CDR2 are WNHNN and SYGVQD (reference sequence). This CDR3 region has 14 residues.

The V and J genes are TRBV19 and TRBJ2-4; possible D gene TRBD2, 5 bases. This CDR3 spans 12 amino acids. The V gene's germline CDR1 is LNHDA and CDR2 SQIVND (reference sequence). Trimming left V 6 bases short and J 6 bases short, with 9 bases between. The CDR3 DNA reads TGTGCCAGTAGCGAGACTACAAACATTCAGTACTTC. Protein sequence: CASSETTNIQYF. The full variable domain, in which reference TRBV19 and TRBJ2-4 provide the parts outside the CDR3, is DGGITQSPKYLFRKEGQNVTLSCEQNLNHDAMYWYRQDPGQGLRLIYYSQIVNDFQKGDIAEGYSVSREKKESFPLTVTSAQKNPTAFYLCASSETTNIQYFGAGTRLSVL.

This chain links TRBV29-1 with TRBJ2-1; D remains ambiguous. V was pared by 1 base and J by 5 bases, with 12 bases between. Germline V CDR1 and CDR2: SQVTM, ANQGSEA. The CDR3 has 14 residues. The CDR3 protein is CSVEASPPNNEQFF. The CDR3 bases are TGCAGCGTTGAAGCTAGTCCCCCCAACAATGAGCAGTTCTTC.

This chain links TRBV28 with TRBJ1-5, with D hard to call. This CDR3 is built from 14 residues. Trimming took 6 bases from V and 3 from J, leaving 12 bases between them. Germline values: CDR1 MDHEN, CDR2 SYDVKM. CDR3 DNA sequence: TGTGCCAGCAGCTTAGCCCAGAACAATCAGCCCCAGCATTTT. Amino acid sequence: CASSLAQNNQPQHF.

The chain combines TRBV18 with TRBJ2-2, with TRBD2 as a possible D gene (6 bases). V was shortened by 3 bases and J by 1 base, with 12 bases between the two germline ends. The CDR3 consists of 16 residues. CDR1 and CDR2 from the germline V gene are KGHSH and LQKENI. CDR3: CASSPIHSGNTGELFF. DNA of the CDR3: TGTGCCAGCTCACCTATTCATAGCGGGAACACCGGGGAGCTGTTTTTT.

The chain has TRBV14 and TRBJ2-5; a weak D match, TRBD1 (6 bases). In germline, CDR1 is SGHDN, CDR2 FVKESK. The CDR3 loop spans 17 amino acids. V dropped 4 bases and J dropped 0 bases, with 18 bases sitting between them. DNA of the CDR3: TGTGCCAGCAGCCGGTACACAGGGAGCCAGTACCAAGAGACCCAGTACTTC. The encoded protein is CASSRYTGSQYQETQYF.